Below, one T cell receptor beta chain is given with its context. The antigen remains undetermined. This sample is part of a study of T-cell reconstitution after alpha-beta-depleted transplantation in children. Study-wide results and limits: T-cell counts and diversity were attributed mostly to newly produced T cells one year after transplant.

Preparing the TCRbeta library involved the use of unique molecular identifiers. One entry per CDR3 protein results from TCRdb running MiXCR on the PCR reads. In the table there are more than 400,000 distinct CDR3 sequences, 43% of which are singletons. Trimming shortened V by 7 bases and J by 0 bases, and 9 bases separated the two germline ends. Germline loops: CDR1 SNHLY, CDR2 FYNNEI. This CDR3 is 14 amino acids long. The chain recombines TRBV2 with TRBJ2-2, with D unclear. The source material was PBMCs, sampled before TCRalphabeta/CD19-depleted stem cell transplant. The clonotype was recovered from a girl aged 2 to 9 with aplastic anemia, due to receive a stem cell transplant. The DNA for the CDR3 is TGTGCCAGCAAATGCGGAGCGAACACCGGGGAGCTGTTTTTT. The encoded protein is CASKCGANTGELFF. The full variable domain, its missing parts supplied by reference TRBV2 and TRBJ2-2, is EPEVTQTPSHQVTQMGQEVILRCVPISNHLYFYWYRQILGQKVEFLVSFYNNEISEKSEIFDDQFSVERPDGSNFTLKIRSTKLEDSAMYFCASKCGANTGELFFGEGSRLTVL.